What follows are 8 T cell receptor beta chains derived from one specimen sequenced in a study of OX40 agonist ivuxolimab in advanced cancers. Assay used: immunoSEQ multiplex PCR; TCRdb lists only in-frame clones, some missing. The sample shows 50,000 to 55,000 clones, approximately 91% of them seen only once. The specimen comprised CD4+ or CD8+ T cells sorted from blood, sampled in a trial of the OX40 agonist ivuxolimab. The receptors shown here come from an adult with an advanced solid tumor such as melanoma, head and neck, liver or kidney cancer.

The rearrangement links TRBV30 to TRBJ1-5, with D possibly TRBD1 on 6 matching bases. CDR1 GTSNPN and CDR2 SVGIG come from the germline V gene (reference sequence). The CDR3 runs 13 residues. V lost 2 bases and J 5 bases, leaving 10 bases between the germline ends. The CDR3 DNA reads TGTGCCTGGAGTTACAGGGCCGATCAGCCCCAGCATTTT. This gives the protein CAWSYRADQPQHF.

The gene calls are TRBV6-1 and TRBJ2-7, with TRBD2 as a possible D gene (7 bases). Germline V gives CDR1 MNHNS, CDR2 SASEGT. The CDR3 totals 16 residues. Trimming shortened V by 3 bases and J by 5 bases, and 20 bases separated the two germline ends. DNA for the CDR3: TGTGCCAGCAGTGACTTCCGAGGGGGGGGACCGGACGAGCAGTACTTC. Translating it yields CASSDFRGGGPDEQYF.

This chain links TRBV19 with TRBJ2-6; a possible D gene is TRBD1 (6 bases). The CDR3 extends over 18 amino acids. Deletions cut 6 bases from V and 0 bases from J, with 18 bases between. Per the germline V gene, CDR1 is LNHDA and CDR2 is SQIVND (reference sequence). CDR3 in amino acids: CASRAFGTQFSGANVLTF. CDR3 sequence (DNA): TGTGCCAGTAGGGCTTTTGGGACACAATTCTCTGGGGCCAACGTCCTGACTTTC.

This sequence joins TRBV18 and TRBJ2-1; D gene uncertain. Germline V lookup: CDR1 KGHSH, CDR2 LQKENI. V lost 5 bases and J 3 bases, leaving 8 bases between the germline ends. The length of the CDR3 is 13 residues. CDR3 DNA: TGTGCCAGCTCATCAACCATCTACAATGAGCAGTTCTTC. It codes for CASSSTIYNEQFF.

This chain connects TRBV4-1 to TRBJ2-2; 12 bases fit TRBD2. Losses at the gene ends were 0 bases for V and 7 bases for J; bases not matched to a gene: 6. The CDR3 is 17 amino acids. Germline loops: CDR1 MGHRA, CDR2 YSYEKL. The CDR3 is CASSQDELAGGRGELFF. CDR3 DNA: TGCGCCAGCAGCCAAGATGAACTAGCGGGGGGTCGCGGGGAGCTGTTTTTT.

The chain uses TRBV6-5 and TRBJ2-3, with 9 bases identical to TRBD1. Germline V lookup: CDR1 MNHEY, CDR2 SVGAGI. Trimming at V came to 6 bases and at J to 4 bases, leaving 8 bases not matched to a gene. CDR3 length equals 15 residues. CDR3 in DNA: TGTGCCAGCAGCCGGACAGGGGAGTACTCAGATACGCAGTATTTT. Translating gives CASSRTGEYSDTQYF.

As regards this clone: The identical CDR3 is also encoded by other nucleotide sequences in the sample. In DNA, the CDR3 is TGTGCTAGTGGGGCCGGGACAGCGAACACCGGGGAGCTGTTTTTT. Translating it yields CASGAGTANTGELFF. The chain recombines TRBV12-5 with TRBJ2-2, with 7 bases identical to TRBD1. Germline CDR1 and CDR2: LGHNT and FRNRAP. J gave up 0 bases and V 6 bases, and 4 bases lay outside the gene matches. This CDR3 spans 15 amino acids.

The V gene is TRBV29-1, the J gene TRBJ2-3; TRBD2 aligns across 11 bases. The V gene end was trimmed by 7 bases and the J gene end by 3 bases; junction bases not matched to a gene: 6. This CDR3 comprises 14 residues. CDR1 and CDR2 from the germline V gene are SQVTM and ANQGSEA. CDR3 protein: CSATGTSGTDTQYF. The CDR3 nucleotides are TGCAGCGCCACCGGGACTAGCGGTACAGATACGCAGTATTTT.